The 27 T cell receptor beta chains listed next were all sequenced from one sample in a study of T-cell memory formation after mild COVID-19. TCRdb processed the 5' RACE reads anew with MiXCR; each CDR3 protein has one entry. This sample has about 140,000 distinct CDR3 sequences; more than 13% occur once, and the top ten carry about 27%. The specimen was PBMCs or a T cell subset sorted from them (not recorded which). The receptor source for this set is an adult woman who had mild COVID-19 (a few samples of this study predate the infection). Cell type and time point are not known.

The chain joins TRBV7-9 to TRBJ2-7, with 7 bases fitting TRBD1. The J segment lost 6 bases and the V segment lost 5 bases, leaving 7 bases of the junction unmatched. The CDR3 contains 13 residues. The germline V gene encodes CDR1 SEHNR and CDR2 FQNEAQ (reference sequence). CDR3 in amino acids: CASSPVTGSEQYF. The CDR3 DNA reads as TGTGCCAGCAGCCCCGTGACAGGGAGCGAGCAGTACTTC.

This clonotype was seen a handful of times. The chain carries TRBV3-1 and TRBJ2-3; a weak D match, TRBD2 (6 bases). V lost 4 bases, J lost 1 base, and 9 bases lay in between. Germline V gives CDR1 LGHDT, CDR2 YNNKEL (reference sequence). CDR3 size: 14 residues. DNA of the CDR3: TGTGCCAGCAGCCCGGGACTCCGCACAGATACGCAGTATTTT. It translates to CASSPGLRTDTQYF.

This chain joins TRBV7-6 and TRBJ1-1; possibly TRBD1 for D (6 bases). The V gene lost 1 base and the J gene lost 4 bases, with 10 bases spanning the gap. The germline V gene encodes CDR1 SGHVS and CDR2 FNYEAQ. The CDR3 extends over 14 amino acids. CDR3 DNA: TGTGCCAGCAGCTTAGAACAGGGCTTCACTGAAGCTTTCTTT. It specifies CASSLEQGFTEAFF.

This chain joins TRBV4-1 and TRBJ1-1; D unresolved. Germline-derived CDR1 and CDR2 are MGHRA and YSYEKL. Trimming removed 0 bases from V and 1 base from J, with 9 bases in between. This CDR3 spans 15 amino acids. The chain's CDR3 is CASSQDEGRNTEAFF. CDR3 DNA sequence: TGCGCCAGCAGCCAAGACGAGGGTAGGAACACTGAAGCTTTCTTT.

The J gene is TRBJ2-7, the V gene TRBV12-3 or TRBV12-4, with 8 bases aligning to TRBD2. This CDR3 comprises 14 residues. Losses at the gene ends were 3 bases for V and 0 bases for J; bases not matched to a gene: 1. The CDR3 protein is CASSFGTSSYEQYF. CDR3 coding DNA: TGTGCCAGCAGTTTCGGGACTAGCTCCTACGAGCAGTACTTC.

There are a few counts of this clonotype. The chain employs TRBV6-2 or TRBV6-3 and TRBJ2-2; 11 nucleotides line up with TRBD1. CDR1 is MNHEY, CDR2 SVGEGT, per germline. The ends lost 6 bases at V and 7 bases at J; junction bases unmatched: 4. The CDR3 totals 14 residues. The CDR3 bases are TGTGCCAGCAGAGGACAGGGGGCCAGCGGGGAGCTGTTTTTT. Translated: CASRGQGASGELFF.

This clonotype was counted only a few times. V gene TRBV9 combines with J gene TRBJ2-2; D is undetermined. The CDR3 loop spans 16 amino acids. CDR1 is SGDLS and CDR2 is YYNGEE in the germline V gene. V lost 1 base to trimming and J lost 4 bases, with 14 bases between them. As DNA, the CDR3 is TGTGCCAGCAGCGTATCTAGACACCCATCCACCGGGGAGCTGTTTTTT. Translated: CASSVSRHPSTGELFF.

The chain couples TRBV7-2 to TRBJ2-1, with D hard to call. Trimming shortened V by 6 bases and J by 6 bases, and 15 bases separated the two germline ends. CDR3 length: 14 amino acids. Germline assignment: CDR1 SGHTA and CDR2 FQGNSA. This chain's CDR3 is CASSFVGPANEQFF. As DNA, the CDR3 is TGTGCCAGCAGTTTTGTAGGCCCGGCCAATGAGCAGTTCTTC.

A word on this clonotype: Just one base apart from a much larger clone, this may be a read error. The chain couples TRBV7-9 to TRBJ1-1; perhaps TRBD1 as D (6 bases). Germline assignment: CDR1 SEHNR and CDR2 FQNEAQ (reference sequence). The CDR3 has 14 residues. The V gene lost 0 bases and the J gene lost 1 base, with 6 bases spanning the gap. CDR3 DNA sequence: TGTGCCAGCAGCTTAGCACAGGGGAACACTGAAGCTTTCTTT. Amino acids: CASSLAQGNTEAFF.

This clonotype occurred a few times. The chain recombines TRBV23-1 with TRBJ2-7; tentative D call: TRBD1 (5 bases). Being an ORF, TRBV23-1 has a function that is uncertain. Trimming took 4 bases from V and 5 from J, leaving 21 bases between them. The CDR3 has 16 residues. CDR3 region: CASSLHTLGPNHEQYF. In DNA, the CDR3 is TGCGCCAGCAGTCTTCATACGCTGGGGCCCAACCACGAGCAGTACTTC.

This sequence joins TRBV12-3 or TRBV12-4 and TRBJ2-7; D unresolved. The CDR3 runs to 12 residues. The V and J ends lost 5 bases and 2 bases respectively, with 7 bases between them. The CDR3 reads CASSQIAYEQYF. CDR3 nucleotides: TGTGCCAGCAGTCAAATAGCCTACGAGCAGTACTTC.

This clonotype showed up just a few times. The rearrangement uses TRBV4-1 and TRBJ1-5; D ambiguous. From germline, CDR1 is MGHRA and CDR2 YSYEKL. The V gene lost 2 bases and the J gene lost 1 base, with 3 bases spanning the gap. This CDR3 comprises 13 residues. In DNA form, the CDR3 reads TGCGCCAGCAGCCAATCAAGCAATCAGCCCCAGCATTTT. This codes for CASSQSSNQPQHF.

This clonotype was seen a handful of times. The chain employs TRBV7-9 and TRBJ2-7; TRBD1 aligns across 8 bases. Germline lookup yields CDR1 SEHNR and CDR2 FQNEAQ (reference sequence). J lost 5 bases, V lost 3 bases, and 3 bases had no gene match. There are 13 residues in the CDR3. The CDR3 DNA reads as TGTGCCAGCAGCTTTGACAGGGGACACGAGCAGTACTTC. Translating gives CASSFDRGHEQYF. The whole variable domain, filled in from reference TRBV7-9 and TRBJ2-7, reads DTGVSQNPRHKITKRGQNVTFRCDPISEHNRLYWYRQTLGQGPEFLTYFQNEAQLEKSRLLSDRFSAERPKGSFSTLEIQRTEQGDSAMYLCASSFDRGHEQYFGPGTRLTVT.

This clonotype has more than one count but fewer than ten. V is TRBV7-9 and J is TRBJ1-4, with D possibly being TRBD1 (6 bases). Germline CDR1 SEHNR, CDR2 FQNEAQ (reference sequence). V was clipped by 1 base and J by 2 bases, with 8 bases between them. This CDR3 has 15 amino acids. The CDR3 spells CASSLVGQTNEKLFF. CDR3 bases: TGTGCCAGCAGCTTAGTAGGACAGACTAATGAAAAACTGTTTTTT.

The chain carries TRBV9 and TRBJ2-2; weak D call: TRBD2 (6 bases). There are 13 residues in the CDR3. V was shortened by 7 bases and J by 8 bases, with 15 bases between the two germline ends. Germline CDR1 and CDR2: SGDLS and YYNGEE. Here the CDR3 reads CASRDPGVGELFF. DNA for the CDR3: TGTGCCAGCCGAGACCCGGGGGTAGGGGAGCTGTTTTTT. Combining the CDR3 with reference TRBV9 and TRBJ2-2 gives the whole variable domain DSGVTQTPKHLITATGQRVTLRCSPRSGDLSVYWYQQSLDQGLQFLIQYYNGEERAKGNILERFSAQQFPDLHSELNLSSLELGDSALYFCASRDPGVGELFFGEGSRLTVL.

The rearrangement joins TRBV9 to TRBJ1-3, with D perhaps matching TRBD1 (5 bases). From germline, CDR1 is SGDLS and CDR2 YYNGEE. The CDR3 length is 15 residues. Trimming cost V 2 bases and J 1 base, with 10 bases left between them. The CDR3 sequence: CASSVGTSSGNTIYF. Written as DNA, the CDR3 is TGTGCCAGCAGCGTCGGGACTTCGTCTGGAAACACCATATATTTT.

This clonotype was picked up a small number of times. V is TRBV15 and J is TRBJ1-1, with 9 positions matching TRBD1. Unmatched junction bases numbered 7, after V lost 0 bases and J lost 11 bases. This CDR3 has 14 amino acids. CDR1 and CDR2 from the germline V gene are LNHNV and YYDKDF (reference sequence). Here the CDR3 DNA reads TGTGCCACCAGCAGAGACGGAGGACAGGGGTACGCTTTCTTT. Residues: CATSRDGGQGYAFF.

This clonotype was observed many times. The chain joins TRBV4-3 to TRBJ2-5; 7 nucleotides align to TRBD2. Germline lookup yields CDR1 LGHNA and CDR2 YSLEER. The J segment lost 2 bases and the V segment lost 0 bases, leaving 6 bases of the junction unmatched. This CDR3 has 16 amino acids. CDR3 sequence reads: CASSQDQASGQETQYF. CDR3 coding DNA: TGCGCCAGCAGCCAAGATCAGGCTAGCGGACAAGAGACCCAGTACTTC.

The V gene is TRBV7-6, the J gene TRBJ2-7; 9 bases fit TRBD1. The CDR3 covers 16 residues. In germline, CDR1 is SGHVS, CDR2 FNYEAQ. The trim removed 1 base at V and 2 bases at J, leaving 6 bases unmatched. The CDR3 DNA sequence: TGTGCCAGCAGCTTAGGGCCGGGACAGGGAACCTACGAGCAGTACTTC. It codes for CASSLGPGQGTYEQYF.

This rearrangement joins TRBV30 to TRBJ2-7; D perhaps matches TRBD1 (6 bases). The V end lost 5 bases, the J end lost 0 bases, and 17 bases lay between the germline ends. The CDR3 consists of 15 residues. Germline CDR1 GTSNPN, CDR2 SVGIG (reference sequence). The CDR3 spells CAWGLGAAHSYEQYF. In nucleotides, the CDR3 is TGTGCCTGGGGCCTGGGGGCAGCCCACTCCTACGAGCAGTACTTC.

This clonotype was seen repeatedly, ten times or more. The gene calls are TRBV7-6 and TRBJ2-2; the D is unclear. The CDR3 is 13 residues long. Germline CDR1 reads SGHVS; CDR2 reads FNYEAQ. Trimming removed 4 bases from V and 6 bases from J, with 9 bases in between. The CDR3 spells CASSSFPAGELFF. CDR3 nucleotides: TGTGCCAGCAGCTCTTTCCCGGCCGGGGAGCTGTTTTTT.

This clonotype is medium-sized in the sample. The CDR3 sequence is CASSRTEEFGDIQYF. As DNA, the CDR3 is TGTGCCAGCAGCCGGACAGAGGAATTCGGAGACATTCAGTACTTC. V is TRBV7-9 and J is TRBJ2-4, with a possible D match to TRBD1 (6 bases). This CDR3 has 15 amino acids. The V gene's germline CDR1 is SEHNR and CDR2 FQNEAQ (reference sequence). The germline V and J ends were trimmed by 5 bases and 8 bases, with 19 bases remaining between them.

The chain has TRBV7-2 and TRBJ1-2; 9 bases map to TRBD1. CDR1 is SGHTA, CDR2 FQGNSA, per germline. The V segment lost 5 bases and the J segment 5 bases; nucleotides outside the gene matches: 9. CDR3 length: 15 amino acids. DNA of the CDR3: TGTGCCAGCAGCGACCGACAGGGGGAGGGATATGGCTACACCTTC. Translated: CASSDRQGEGYGYTF.

The rearrangement joins TRBV5-5 to TRBJ2-1; perhaps TRBD1 as D (5 bases). The CDR3 extends over 12 amino acids. The V end was cut by 2 bases, the J end by 6 bases, with 6 bases between. The germline V gene has CDR1 SGHKS and CDR2 YYEKEE (reference sequence). The CDR3 bases are TGTGCCAGCAGCTTTAGGGGCAATGAGCAGTTCTTC. Its protein product is CASSFRGNEQFF.

This chain uses TRBV3-1 with TRBJ2-5; 8 bases fit TRBD2. Losses at the gene ends were 8 bases for V and 4 bases for J; bases not matched to a gene: 15. This CDR3 has 16 amino acids. Germline-derived CDR1 and CDR2 are LGHDT and YNNKEL (reference sequence). The CDR3 here is CASQSLIERGSETQYF. DNA of the CDR3: TGTGCCAGCCAGTCTTTGATCGAGCGGGGGTCAGAGACCCAGTACTTC.

The chain joins TRBV9 to TRBJ2-1; 7 positions agree with TRBD2. The CDR3 consists of 15 residues. Germline CDR1 SGDLS, CDR2 YYNGEE. The junction had 9 bases not matched to a gene; V was cut back by 3 bases and J by 6 bases. CDR3 in amino acids: CASSAAEPGGNEQFF. The CDR3 DNA reads TGTGCCAGCAGCGCCGCAGAGCCGGGGGGCAATGAGCAGTTCTTC.

This clonotype was seen only a few times. This chain links TRBV6-5 with TRBJ1-1; no reliable D call. Germline V gene lookup returns CDR1 MNHEY and CDR2 SVGAGI. The V end was cut by 8 bases, the J end by 3 bases, with 13 bases between. There are 13 residues in the CDR3. DNA of the CDR3: TGTGCCAGCTTCAGGCAGAAGGACACTGAAGCTTTCTTT. Amino acid sequence: CASFRQKDTEAFF.